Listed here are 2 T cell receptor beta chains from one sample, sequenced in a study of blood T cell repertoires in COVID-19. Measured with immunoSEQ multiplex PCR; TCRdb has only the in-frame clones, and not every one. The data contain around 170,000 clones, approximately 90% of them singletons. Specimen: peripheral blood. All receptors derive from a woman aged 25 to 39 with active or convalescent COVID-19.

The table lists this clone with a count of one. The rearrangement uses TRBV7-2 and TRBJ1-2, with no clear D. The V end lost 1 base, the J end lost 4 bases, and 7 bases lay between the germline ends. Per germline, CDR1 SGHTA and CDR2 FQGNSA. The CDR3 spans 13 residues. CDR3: CASSLGGLYGYTF. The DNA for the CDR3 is TGTGCCAGCAGCTTAGGAGGACTCTATGGCTACACCTTC. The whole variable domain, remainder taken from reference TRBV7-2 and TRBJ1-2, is GAGVSQSPSNKVTEKGKDVELRCDPISGHTALYWYRQSLGQGLEFLIYFQGNSAPDKSGLPSDRFSAERTGGSVSTLTIQRTQQEDSAVYLCASSLGGLYGYTFGSGTRLTVV.

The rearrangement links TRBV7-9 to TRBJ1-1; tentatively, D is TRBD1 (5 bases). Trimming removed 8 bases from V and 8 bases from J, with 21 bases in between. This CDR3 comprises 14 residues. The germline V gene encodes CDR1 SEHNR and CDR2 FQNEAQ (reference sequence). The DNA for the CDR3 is TGTGCCAGCGGTAACCAGGGAACTTTTTTAGAAGCTTTCTTT. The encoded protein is CASGNQGTFLEAFF.